Below are 10 T cell receptor beta chains sequenced from a single sample in a study of T cell clonotyping in hematopoietic cell transplantation. Produced via immunoSEQ multiplex PCR; TCRdb's table is partial and in-frame only. Among roughly 14,000 clones listed, around 84% were seen once. The starting material was PBMCs, obtained 100 days after allogeneic stem cell transplant. These receptors were taken from a male patient between 50 and 60 years old who had an allogeneic stem cell transplant from an unrelated donor, so T cells may come from the graft donor. Some clones in this sample may be carry-over from other donors' samples.

The chain couples TRBV5-1 to TRBJ1-4; D may be TRBD1 (6 bases). CDR1 and CDR2 from the germline V gene are SGHRS and YFSETQ. The V gene lost 0 bases and the J gene lost 6 bases, with 9 bases spanning the gap. The CDR3 is made up of 14 amino acids. CDR3 nucleotides: TGCGCCAGCAGCTTGGAGGGGGTGGATGAAAAACTGTTTTTT. Translation: CASSLEGVDEKLFF. Full variable domain (remainder filled in from reference TRBV5-1 and TRBJ1-4): KAGVTQTPRYLIKTRGQQVTLSCSPISGHRSVSWYQQTPGQGLQFLFEYFSETQRNKGNFPGRFSGRQFSNSRSEMNVSTLELGDSALYLCASSLEGVDEKLFFGSGTQLSVL.

The chain is built from TRBV7-8 and TRBJ1-1; maybe TRBD1 (6 bases). CDR1 and CDR2 (germline): SGHVS, FQNEAQ. V lost 1 base and J lost 4, with 16 bases in between. There are 16 residues in the CDR3. The CDR3 loop reads CASSLEAGVSSTEAFF. The CDR3 bases are TGTGCCAGCAGCTTAGAGGCAGGGGTGTCAAGCACTGAAGCTTTCTTT.

This CDR3 is CASIDRGNQPQHF. CDR3 bases: TGTGCCAGCATTGACAGGGGCAATCAGCCCCAGCATTTT. The chain links TRBV6-1 to TRBJ1-5; 7 nucleotides match TRBD1. With V trimmed by 7 bases and J by 2 bases, 2 bases remained unmatched. This CDR3 comprises 13 residues. The germline V gene has CDR1 MNHNS and CDR2 SASEGT.

Written as DNA, the CDR3 is TGCAGTGCCCGAAAGGTAGATACGCAGTATTTT. Its protein is CSARKVDTQYF. The rearrangement joins TRBV20-1 to TRBJ2-3; D ambiguous. Trimming left V 6 bases short and J 5 bases short, with 9 bases between. The CDR3 spans 11 residues. Germline CDR1 DFQATT, CDR2 SNEGSKA (reference sequence).

The chain couples TRBV7-2 to TRBJ1-1, with 8 bases aligning to TRBD1. Germline assignment: CDR1 SGHTA and CDR2 FQGNSA. With 4 bases clipped from V and 1 base from J, the junction kept 5 bases outside the gene matches. The length of the CDR3 is 15 residues. The CDR3 protein is CASSSRGLENTEAFF. CDR3 coding DNA: TGTGCCAGCAGCTCCAGGGGGCTTGAGAACACTGAAGCTTTCTTT. The variable domain in full, completed from reference TRBV7-2 and TRBJ1-1, reads GAGVSQSPSNKVTEKGKDVELRCDPISGHTALYWYRQSLGQGLEFLIYFQGNSAPDKSGLPSDRFSAERTGGSVSTLTIQRTQQEDSAVYLCASSSRGLENTEAFFGQGTRLTVV.

The V call is TRBV30, the J call TRBJ1-2; no clear D gene. CDR3 length: 13 amino acids. V lost 3 bases to trimming and J lost 5 bases, with 13 bases between them. Germline-derived CDR1 and CDR2 are GTSNPN and SVGIG (reference sequence). CDR3 amino acids: CAWSAAIAYGYTF. The CDR3 DNA is TGTGCCTGGAGCGCAGCGATTGCGTATGGCTACACCTTC.

This rearrangement joins TRBV5-1 to TRBJ1-2; D may be TRBD1 (6 bases). V was clipped by 0 bases and J by 9 bases, with 21 bases between them. Looked up from germline, CDR1 is SGHRS and CDR2 is YFSETQ. The CDR3 has 16 amino acids. The CDR3 protein is CASSLELGQTRLSYTF. The DNA of the CDR3 is TGCGCCAGCAGCTTGGAGCTTGGACAGACGCGCCTAAGCTACACCTTC.

This sequence joins TRBV27 and TRBJ2-7, with a weak D call TRBD2 (6 bases). The CDR3 runs 15 residues. Germline-derived CDR1 and CDR2 are MNHEY and SMNVEV (reference sequence). Between the trimmed V and J ends, which lost 1 base and 7 bases, there was a span of 17 bases. CDR3 nucleotide sequence: TGTGCCAGCAGTTTATTTGCGGGACGTGACTGGGAGCAGTACTTC. It codes for CASSLFAGRDWEQYF.

CDR3 sequence (DNA): TGTGCCATCAGGGGGACTAGCGGTGCCAGCTCCTACGAGCAGTACTTC. Its protein product is CAIRGTSGASSYEQYF. The chain combines TRBV10-3 with TRBJ2-7; 11 bases are shared with TRBD2. CDR1 is ENHRY, CDR2 SYGVKD, per germline. CDR3 length equals 16 residues. J lost 0 bases, V lost 6 bases, and 7 bases had no gene match.

The V gene is TRBV29-1, the J gene TRBJ2-7; perhaps TRBD2 as D (5 bases). This CDR3 has 11 residues. V lost 4 bases, J lost 6 bases, and 10 bases lay in between. Germline-derived CDR1 and CDR2 are SQVTM and ANQGSEA. CDR3 nucleotide sequence: TGCAGCGTTGGAGGAGGACCCGAGCAGTACTTC. Protein: CSVGGGPEQYF.